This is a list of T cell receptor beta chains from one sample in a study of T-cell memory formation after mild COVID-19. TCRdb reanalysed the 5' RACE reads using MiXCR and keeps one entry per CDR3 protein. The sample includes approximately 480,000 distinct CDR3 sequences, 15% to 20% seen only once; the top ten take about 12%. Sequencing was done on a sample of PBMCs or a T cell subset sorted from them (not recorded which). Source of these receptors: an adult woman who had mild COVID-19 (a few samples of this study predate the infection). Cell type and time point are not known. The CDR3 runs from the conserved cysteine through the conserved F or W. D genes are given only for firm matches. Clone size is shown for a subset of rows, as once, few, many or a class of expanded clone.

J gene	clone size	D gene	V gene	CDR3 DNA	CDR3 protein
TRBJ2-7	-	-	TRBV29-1	TGCAGCGTTGAAGATAGGGTCAGGGGATACGAGCAGTACTTC	CSVEDRVRGYEQYF
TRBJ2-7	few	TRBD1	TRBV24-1	TGTGCCACCAGTGAAGGGGGGACAGGGTTGGACGAGCAGTACTTC	CATSEGGTGLDEQYF
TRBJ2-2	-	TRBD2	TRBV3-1	TGTGCCAGCAGCCTTAGCGGGTCTAACACCGGGGAGCTGTTTTTT	CASSLSGSNTGELFF
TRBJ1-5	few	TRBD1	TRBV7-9	TGTGCCAGCAGCTTGACAGGGGGCCAACAGCCCCAGCATTTT	CASSLTGGQQPQHF
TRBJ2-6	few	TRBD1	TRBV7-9	TGTGCCAGCAGCGAACTGGGACAGGGGATCTCTGGGGCCAACGTCCTGACTTTC	CASSELGQGISGANVLTF
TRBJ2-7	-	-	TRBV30	TGTGCCTGGAGTGTACGAGGGAATAAAGACGAGCAGTACTTC	CAWSVRGNKDEQYF
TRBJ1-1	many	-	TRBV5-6	TGTGCCAGCAGCTTGGCCGGGGGGTCCTACCATGAAACTGAAGCTTTCTTT	CASSLAGGSYHETEAFF
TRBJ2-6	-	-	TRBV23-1	TGCGCCAGCAGTCAACCACCTGGGGCCAACGTCCTGACTTTC	CASSQPPGANVLTF
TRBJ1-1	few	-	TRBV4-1	TGCGCCAGCAGCCAAGAGGGGGGATTACTTGTTGAAGCTTTCTTT	CASSQEGGLLVEAFF
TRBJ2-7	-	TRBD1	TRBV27	TGTGCCAGCAGTTCCCACCCGGGACAGCCTGAGGAGCAGTACTTC	CASSSHPGQPEEQYF
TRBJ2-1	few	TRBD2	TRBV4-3	TGCGCCAGCAGCCAAACCCCCCCTAGCGGGAGTTTTAATGAGCAGTTCTTC	CASSQTPPSGSFNEQFF
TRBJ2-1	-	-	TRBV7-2	TGTGCCAGCAGCTTCCCAAACCCCTACAATGAGCAGTTCTTC	CASSFPNPYNEQFF
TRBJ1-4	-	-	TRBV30	TGTGCCTGGAGAAGAGACAGATCTAATGAAAAACTGTTTTTT	CAWRRDRSNEKLFF
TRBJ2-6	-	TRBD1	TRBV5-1	TGCGCCAGCAGCGTGCAGGCACAGGGGAACGGGGCCAACGTCCTGACTTTC	CASSVQAQGNGANVLTF
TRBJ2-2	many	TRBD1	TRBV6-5	TGTGCCAGCCGGGAGACAGGGGTCACCGGGGAGCTGTTTTTT	CASRETGVTGELFF
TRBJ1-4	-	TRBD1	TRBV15	TGTGCCACCAGCAGAAGAGGGACAGGGAGTAATGAAAAACTGTTTTTT	CATSRRGTGSNEKLFF
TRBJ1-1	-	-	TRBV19	TGTGCCAGTAGTATTAGGTCGGGTGCCGCTAACACTGAAGCTTTCTTT	CASSIRSGAANTEAFF
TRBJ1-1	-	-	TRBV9	TGTGCCAGCAGCGTAGTAGGAGACCCCGGGAAAGCTTTCTTT	CASSVVGDPGKAFF
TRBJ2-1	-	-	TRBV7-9	TGTGCCAGCAGGACTACTTCAACCTACAATGAGCAGTTCTTC	CASRTTSTYNEQFF
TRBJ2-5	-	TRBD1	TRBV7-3	TGTGCCAGCAGCTTAATGGGACAGGGTTTTGAGACCCAGTACTTC	CASSLMGQGFETQYF
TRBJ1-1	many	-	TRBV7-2	TGTGCCAGCAGCTGGGGACGGAACACTGAAGCTTTCTTT	CASSWGRNTEAFF
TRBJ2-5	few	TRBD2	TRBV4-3	TGCGCCAGCAGCCAAGAAGGACTAGCGGGCCTAGAGACCCAGTACTTC	CASSQEGLAGLETQYF
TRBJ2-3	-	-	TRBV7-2	TGTGCCACCTCTGTAGGGGTGGATGTCCGAGGAGATACGCAGTATTTT	CATSVGVDVRGDTQYF
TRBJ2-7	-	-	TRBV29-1	TGCAGCGTTGAAGACAGGCTGTACGAGCAGTACTTC	CSVEDRLYEQYF
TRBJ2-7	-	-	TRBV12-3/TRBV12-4	TGTGCCAGCAGTTTGGGGGGCAGCGGCCACGAGCAGTACTTC	CASSLGGSGHEQYF
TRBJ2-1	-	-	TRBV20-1	TGCAGTGCTAGAACCCGGCCGAGTCAGAGTTGGTGGAATGAGCAGTTCTTC	CSARTRPSQSWWNEQFF
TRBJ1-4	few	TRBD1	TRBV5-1	TGCGCCAGCAGCTCCCGACAGGGACTAGGAGAAAAACTGTTTTTT	CASSSRQGLGEKLFF